This T cell receptor beta chain originates from a study of cytomegalovirus exposure and HLA in healthy donors. Study-wide points: Reports credit the classifier with highly specific, highly sensitive diagnosis of cytomegalovirus status. Later analysis associated a missense DCLRE1C variant with TCR beta V- and J-gene trimming.

The germline V gene has CDR1 KGHSH and CDR2 LQKENI. Trimming cost V 3 bases and J 0 bases, with 9 bases left between them. The CDR3 has 15 residues. A remark on this clone: Its antigen is unidentified.

The study ran its PCR with 60 Vbeta and 13 Jbeta primers. Assay used: immunoSEQ multiplex PCR; TCRdb lists only in-frame clones, some missing. Among 30,000 or so clones listed, roughly 60% were seen once. Sequenced input: PBMCs. The rearrangement uses TRBV18 and TRBJ2-1; possibly TRBD2 for D (5 bases). The sequence derives from a man in his fifties in good health and CMV-seropositive. Here the CDR3 reads CASSPPGSSYNEQFF. CDR3 nucleotide sequence: TGTGCCAGCTCACCCCCGGGGAGCTCCTACAATGAGCAGTTCTTC.